The text below deals with one T cell receptor (beta chain). The sample originates from a study of blood T cell repertoires in COVID-19. Sequencing used immunoSEQ multiplex PCR; TCRdb keeps in-frame clones, though not all of them. The sample carries about 160,000 clones, less than 85% recorded once. V lost 0 bases and J 1 base, leaving 15 bases between the germline ends. The CDR3 is 17 residues long. Germline loops: CDR1 SGHRS, CDR2 YFSETQ. The Seattle patients joined while their infection was active and were tracked longitudinally afterward. This clonotype was sampled from a woman aged 55-70 years with COVID-19, enrolled during active disease. Sequenced material: peripheral blood. The chain combines TRBV5-1 with TRBJ2-3, with D possibly matching TRBD2 (5 bases). CDR3 sequence: CASSLGPGSGGTDTQYF. The CDR3, as DNA: TGCGCCAGCAGCTTGGGGCCGGGGAGCGGAGGCACAGATACGCAGTATTTT.